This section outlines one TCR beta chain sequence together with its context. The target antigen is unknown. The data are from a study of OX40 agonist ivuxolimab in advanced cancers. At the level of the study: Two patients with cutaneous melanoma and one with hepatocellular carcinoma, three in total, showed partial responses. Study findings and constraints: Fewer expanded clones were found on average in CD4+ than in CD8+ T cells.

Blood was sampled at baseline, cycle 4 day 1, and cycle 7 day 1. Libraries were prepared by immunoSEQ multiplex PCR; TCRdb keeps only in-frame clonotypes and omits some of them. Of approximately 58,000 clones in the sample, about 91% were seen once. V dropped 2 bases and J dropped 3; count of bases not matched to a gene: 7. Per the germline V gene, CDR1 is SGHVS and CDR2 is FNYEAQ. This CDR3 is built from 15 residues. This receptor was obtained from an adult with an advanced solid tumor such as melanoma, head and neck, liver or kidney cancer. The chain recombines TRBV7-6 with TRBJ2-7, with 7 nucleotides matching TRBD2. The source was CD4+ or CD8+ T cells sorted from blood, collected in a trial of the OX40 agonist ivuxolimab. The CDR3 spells CASSLSTRESYEQYF. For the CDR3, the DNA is TGTGCCAGCAGCTTATCGACGCGGGAGAGCTACGAGCAGTACTTC.